The clone carrying this T cell receptor beta chain was detected ten times or more. Its matching antigen is unknown. This sample is part of a study of CD8+CD57+ T cells in acquired aplastic anemia. Researchers used genomic DNA as the template to profile TCR beta VDJ and CDR3. From the reads, TCRdb called clonotypes with MiXCR, one entry per CDR3 protein. This sample carries around 400,000 distinct CDR3 sequences, about 70% of them seen once, and the ten largest clones take under 5%. Study-level findings and limits: With respect to CD8+ Simpson's diversity, patients and controls did not differ significantly. Both patients and controls carried the same twenty-nine CD8+ CDR3 sequences.

CDR1 and CDR2 from the germline V gene are SGDLS and YYNGEE. The CDR3 covers 13 residues. The sample comprised sorted CD4+, CD8+, or CD8+CD57+ T cells (not recorded which) from PBMCs. The clonotype was recovered from a human donor in good health, serving as a control. V usage is TRBV9 and J usage is TRBJ2-7; 8 nucleotides agree with TRBD2. The closer fit of TRBJ2-5 to the DNA end suggests the J call may be wrong. CDR3 residues: CASSVDLAGTQYF. The CDR3 nucleotides are TGTGCCAGCAGCGTAGATCTAGCGGGGACCCAGTACTTC.